This entry describes one T cell receptor (beta chain). Its specificity is unknown. The PCR used 60 Vbeta and 13 Jbeta primers. The method was immunoSEQ multiplex PCR; TCRdb's version includes in-frame clones alone and lacks a portion of them. Seen here are approximately 170,000 clones, roughly four fifths observed once, and the top ten hold approximately 1.5%. The data stem from a study of cytomegalovirus exposure and HLA in healthy donors. Study-level results: Later on, an analysis showed TCR association rates differing by HLA locus, with DRB1 the most and HLA-C the fewest.

The CDR3 sequence is 13 residues long. The V end was cut by 4 bases, the J end by 4 bases, with 9 bases between. Germline values: CDR1 SGHRS, CDR2 YFSETQ. This clonotype was sampled from a man aged 40-50 years in good health and CMV-seronegative. The rearrangement joins TRBV5-1 to TRBJ2-1; weak D call: TRBD1 (6 bases). Sequencing was done on a sample of PBMCs. CDR3 in DNA: TGCGCCAGCAGCGTGGACAGATACAATGAGCAGTTCTTC. Protein: CASSVDRYNEQFF.